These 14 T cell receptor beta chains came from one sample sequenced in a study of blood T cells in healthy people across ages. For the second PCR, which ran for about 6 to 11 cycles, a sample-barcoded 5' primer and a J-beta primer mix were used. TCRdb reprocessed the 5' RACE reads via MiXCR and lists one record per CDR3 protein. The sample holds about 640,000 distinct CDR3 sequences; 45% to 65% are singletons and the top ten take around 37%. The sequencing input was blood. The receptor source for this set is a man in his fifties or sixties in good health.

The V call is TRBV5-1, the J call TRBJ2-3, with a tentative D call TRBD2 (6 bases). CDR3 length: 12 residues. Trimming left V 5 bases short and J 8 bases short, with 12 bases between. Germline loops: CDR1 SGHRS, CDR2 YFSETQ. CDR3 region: CASRRDSTTQYF. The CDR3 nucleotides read TGCGCCAGCAGACGGGACTCGACTACGCAGTATTTT.

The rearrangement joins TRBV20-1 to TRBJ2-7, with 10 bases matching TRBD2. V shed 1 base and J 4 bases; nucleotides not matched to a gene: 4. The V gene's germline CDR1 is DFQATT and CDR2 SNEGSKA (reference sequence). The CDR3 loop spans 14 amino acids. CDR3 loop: CSARGQRGGYEQYF. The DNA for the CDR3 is TGCAGTGCTAGAGGCCAGCGGGGGGGATACGAGCAGTACTTC.

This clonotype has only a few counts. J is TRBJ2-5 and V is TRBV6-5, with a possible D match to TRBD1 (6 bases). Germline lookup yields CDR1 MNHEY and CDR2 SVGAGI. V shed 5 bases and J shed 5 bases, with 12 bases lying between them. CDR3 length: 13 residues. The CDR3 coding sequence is TGTGCCAGCAGTAAAAACACAGGGGAGACCCAGTACTTC. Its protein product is CASSKNTGETQYF.

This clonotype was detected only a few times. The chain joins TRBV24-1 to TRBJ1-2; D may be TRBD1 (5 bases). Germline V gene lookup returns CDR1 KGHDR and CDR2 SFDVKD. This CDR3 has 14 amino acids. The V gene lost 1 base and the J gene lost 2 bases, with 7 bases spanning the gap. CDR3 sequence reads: CATSDFGTNYGYTF. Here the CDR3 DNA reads TGTGCCACCAGTGATTTTGGGACGAACTATGGCTACACCTTC.

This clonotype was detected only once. The CDR3 DNA sequence: TGCAGTGCTACGCGGGGGCCTAGCACAGATACGCAGTATTTT. This gives the protein CSATRGPSTDTQYF. V is TRBV20-1 and J is TRBJ2-3; D may be TRBD2 (7 bases). Germline CDR1 and CDR2: DFQATT and SNEGSKA (reference sequence). The length of the CDR3 is 14 residues. V shed 4 bases and J shed 0 bases, with 11 bases lying between them.

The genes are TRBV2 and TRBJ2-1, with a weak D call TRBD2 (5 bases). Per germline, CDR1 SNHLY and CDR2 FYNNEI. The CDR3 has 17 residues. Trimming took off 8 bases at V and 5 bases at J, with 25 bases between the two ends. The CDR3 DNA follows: TGTGCCAGCGATACCCCAATGGCTAGCCGATATAACAATGAGCAGTTCTTC. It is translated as CASDTPMASRYNNEQFF. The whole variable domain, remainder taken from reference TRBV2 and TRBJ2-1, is EPEVTQTPSHQVTQMGQEVILRCVPISNHLYFYWYRQILGQKVEFLVSFYNNEISEKSEIFDDQFSVERPDGSNFTLKIRSTKLEDSAMYFCASDTPMASRYNNEQFFGPGTRLTVL.

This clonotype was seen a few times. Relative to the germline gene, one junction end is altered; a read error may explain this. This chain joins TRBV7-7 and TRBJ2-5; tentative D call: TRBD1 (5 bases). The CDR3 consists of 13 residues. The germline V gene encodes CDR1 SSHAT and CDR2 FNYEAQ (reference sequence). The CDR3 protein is CAGSLRQGETQYF. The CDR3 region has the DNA TGTGCCGGCAGCTTACGGCAGGGCGAGACCCAGTACTTC.

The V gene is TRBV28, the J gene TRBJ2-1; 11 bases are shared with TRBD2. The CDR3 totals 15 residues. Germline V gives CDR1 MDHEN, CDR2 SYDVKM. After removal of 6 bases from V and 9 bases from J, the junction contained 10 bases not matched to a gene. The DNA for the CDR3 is TGTGCCAGCAGCGCCGGGACTAGCGGAAGCTCTGAGCAGTTCTTC. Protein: CASSAGTSGSSEQFF. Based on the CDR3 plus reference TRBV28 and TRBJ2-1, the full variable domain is DVKVTQSSRYLVKRTGEKVFLECVQDMDHENMFWYRQDPGLGLRLIYFSYDVKMKEKGDIPEGYSVSREKKERFSLILESASTNQTSMYLCASSAGTSGSSEQFFGPGTRLTVL.

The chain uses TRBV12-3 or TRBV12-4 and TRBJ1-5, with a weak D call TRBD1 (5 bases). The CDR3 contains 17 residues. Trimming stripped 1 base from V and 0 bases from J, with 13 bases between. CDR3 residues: CASSLGGAGSSNQPQHF. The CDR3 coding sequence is TGTGCCAGCAGTTTAGGGGGCGCGGGGTCTAGCAATCAGCCCCAGCATTTT.

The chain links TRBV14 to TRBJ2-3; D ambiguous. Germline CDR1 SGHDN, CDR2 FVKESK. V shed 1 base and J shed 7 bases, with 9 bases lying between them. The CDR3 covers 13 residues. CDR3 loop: CASSQVRTHTQYF. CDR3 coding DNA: TGTGCCAGCAGCCAAGTCCGGACCCATACGCAGTATTTT.

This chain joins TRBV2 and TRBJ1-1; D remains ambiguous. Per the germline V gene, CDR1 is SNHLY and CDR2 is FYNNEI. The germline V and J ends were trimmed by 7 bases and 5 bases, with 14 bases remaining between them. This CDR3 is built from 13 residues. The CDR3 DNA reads TGTGCCAGCACCGAAGGCCTCGTAACTGAAGCTTTCTTT. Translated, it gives CASTEGLVTEAFF.

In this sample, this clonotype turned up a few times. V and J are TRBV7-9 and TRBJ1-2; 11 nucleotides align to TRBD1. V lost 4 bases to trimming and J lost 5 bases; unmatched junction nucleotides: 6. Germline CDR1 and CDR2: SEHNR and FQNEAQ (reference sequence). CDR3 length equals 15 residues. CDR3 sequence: CASSSGQGAMYGYTF. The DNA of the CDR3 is TGTGCCAGCAGCTCCGGACAGGGGGCTATGTATGGCTACACCTTC.

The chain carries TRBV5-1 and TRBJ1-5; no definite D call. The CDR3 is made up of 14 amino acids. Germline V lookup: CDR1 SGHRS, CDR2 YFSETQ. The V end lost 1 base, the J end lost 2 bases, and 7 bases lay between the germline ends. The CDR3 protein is CASSLSGRNQPQHF. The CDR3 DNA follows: TGCGCCAGCAGCTTGTCCGGGCGCAATCAGCCCCAGCATTTT.

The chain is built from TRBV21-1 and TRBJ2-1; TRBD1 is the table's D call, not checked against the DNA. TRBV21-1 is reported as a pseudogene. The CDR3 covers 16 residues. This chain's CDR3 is CASYSDPAGAYNEQFF. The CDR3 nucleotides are TGTGCCAGCTACTCTGACCCCGCCGGGGCCTACAATGAGCAGTTCTTC.